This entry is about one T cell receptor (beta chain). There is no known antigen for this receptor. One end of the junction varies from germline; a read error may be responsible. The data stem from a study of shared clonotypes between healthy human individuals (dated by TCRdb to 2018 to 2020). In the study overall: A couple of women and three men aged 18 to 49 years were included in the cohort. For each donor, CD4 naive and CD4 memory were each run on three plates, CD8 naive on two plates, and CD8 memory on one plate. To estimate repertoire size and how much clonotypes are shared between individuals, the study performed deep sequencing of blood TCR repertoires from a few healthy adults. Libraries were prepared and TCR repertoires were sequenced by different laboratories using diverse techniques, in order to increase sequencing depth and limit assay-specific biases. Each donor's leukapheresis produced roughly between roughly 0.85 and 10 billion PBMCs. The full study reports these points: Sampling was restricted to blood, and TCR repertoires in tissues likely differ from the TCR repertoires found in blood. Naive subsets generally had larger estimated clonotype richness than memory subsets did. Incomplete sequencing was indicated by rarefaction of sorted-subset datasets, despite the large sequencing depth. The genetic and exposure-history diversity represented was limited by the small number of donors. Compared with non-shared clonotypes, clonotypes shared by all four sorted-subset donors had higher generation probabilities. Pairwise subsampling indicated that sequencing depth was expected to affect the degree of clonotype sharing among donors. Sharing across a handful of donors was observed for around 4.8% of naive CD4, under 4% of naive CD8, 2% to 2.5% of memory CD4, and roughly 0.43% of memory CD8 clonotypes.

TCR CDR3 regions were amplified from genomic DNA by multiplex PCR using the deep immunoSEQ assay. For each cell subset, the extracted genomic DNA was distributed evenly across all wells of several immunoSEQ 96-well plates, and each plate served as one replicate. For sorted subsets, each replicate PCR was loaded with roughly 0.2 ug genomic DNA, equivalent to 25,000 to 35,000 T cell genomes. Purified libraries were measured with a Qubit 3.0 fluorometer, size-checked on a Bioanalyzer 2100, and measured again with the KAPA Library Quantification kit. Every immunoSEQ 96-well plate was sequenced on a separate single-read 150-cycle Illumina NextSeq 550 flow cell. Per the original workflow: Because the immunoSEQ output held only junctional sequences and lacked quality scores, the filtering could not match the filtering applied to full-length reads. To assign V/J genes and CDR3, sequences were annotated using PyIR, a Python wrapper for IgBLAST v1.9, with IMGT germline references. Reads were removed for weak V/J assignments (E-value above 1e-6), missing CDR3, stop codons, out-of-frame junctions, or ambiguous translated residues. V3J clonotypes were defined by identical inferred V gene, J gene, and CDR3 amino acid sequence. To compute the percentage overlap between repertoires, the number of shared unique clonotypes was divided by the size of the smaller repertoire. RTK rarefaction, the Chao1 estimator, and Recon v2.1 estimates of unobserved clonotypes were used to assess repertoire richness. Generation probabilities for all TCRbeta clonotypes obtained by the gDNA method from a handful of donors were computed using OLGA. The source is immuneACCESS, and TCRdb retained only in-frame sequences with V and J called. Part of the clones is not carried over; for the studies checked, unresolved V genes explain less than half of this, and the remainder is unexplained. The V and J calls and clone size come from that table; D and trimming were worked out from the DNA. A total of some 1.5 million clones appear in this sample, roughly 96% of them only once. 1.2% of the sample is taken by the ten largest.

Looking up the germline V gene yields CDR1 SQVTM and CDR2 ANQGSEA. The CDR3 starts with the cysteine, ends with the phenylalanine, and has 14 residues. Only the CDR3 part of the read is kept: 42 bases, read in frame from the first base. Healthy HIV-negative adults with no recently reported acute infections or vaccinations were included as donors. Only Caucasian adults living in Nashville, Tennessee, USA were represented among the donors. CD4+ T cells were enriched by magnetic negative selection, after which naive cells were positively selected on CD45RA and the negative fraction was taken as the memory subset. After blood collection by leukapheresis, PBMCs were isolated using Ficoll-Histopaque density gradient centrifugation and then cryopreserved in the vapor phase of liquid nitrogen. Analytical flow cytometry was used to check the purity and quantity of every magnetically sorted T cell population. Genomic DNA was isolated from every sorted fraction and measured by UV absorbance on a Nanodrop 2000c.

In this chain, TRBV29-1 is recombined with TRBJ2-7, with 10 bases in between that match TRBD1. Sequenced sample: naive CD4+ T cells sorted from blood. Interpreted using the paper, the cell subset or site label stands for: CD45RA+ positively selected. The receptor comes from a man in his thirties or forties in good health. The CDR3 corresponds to CSVESGTGAYGQYF. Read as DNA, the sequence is TGCAGCGTTGAAAGCGGGACAGGGGCTTACGGGCAGTACTTC.